The 20 T cell receptor beta chains given below trace back to one sample, sequenced in a study of regulatory T cells in long-lasting Graves disease. For TCR beta, libraries came from iRepertoire HTBI primers and Arm-PCR of CDR3 regions. TCRdb ran MiXCR on the multiplex PCR reads and lists one entry per CDR3 protein. The sample has approximately 400,000 distinct CDR3 sequences; 20% to 25% are singletons. Time point: persistent/refractory GD, antithyroid drugs over 5 years with positive TRAb. Isolated PBMC RNA provided the starting material for the TCR library. Sequencing was performed on peripheral blood mononuclear cells (PBMCs), taken when the disease was refractory, from a patient treated with antithyroid drugs. The receptors originated from a female donor with Graves disease.

This clonotype has more than one count but fewer than ten. The gene calls are TRBV5-5 and TRBJ1-1; TRBD1 aligns across 8 bases. This CDR3 contains 15 residues. Germline V gives CDR1 SGHKS, CDR2 YYEKEE (reference sequence). Unmatched junction bases numbered 8, after V lost 4 bases and J lost 3 bases. The CDR3 spells CASSLFQGADTEAFF. CDR3 DNA sequence: TGTGCCAGCAGCCTATTTCAGGGGGCGGACACTGAAGCTTTCTTT.

This clonotype was counted many times. The chain recombines TRBV28 with TRBJ2-7; the D gene could be TRBD1 or TRBD2 (6 bases each). The V end lost 1 base, the J end lost 1 base, and 11 bases lay between the germline ends. Per the germline V gene, CDR1 is MDHEN and CDR2 is SYDVKM. This CDR3 has 15 amino acids. The CDR3 sequence is CASSLFTGRSYEQYF. The DNA of the CDR3 is TGTGCCAGCAGTTTATTTACAGGGAGGTCCTACGAGCAGTACTTC.

This clonotype has ten or more counts. V usage is TRBV6-5 and J usage is TRBJ2-2; D is ambiguous. This CDR3 contains 17 residues. V lost 0 bases to trimming and J lost 0 bases, with 11 bases between them. The germline gives CDR1 MNHEY, CDR2 SVGAGI. The CDR3 protein is CASSYSRSPANTGELFF. DNA of the CDR3: TGTGCCAGCAGTTACTCGAGATCACCCGCGAACACCGGGGAGCTGTTTTTT.

V is TRBV5-6 and J is TRBJ2-7; D perhaps matches TRBD2 (6 bases). The germline V and J ends were trimmed by 2 bases and 3 bases, with 12 bases remaining between them. Germline loops: CDR1 SGHDT, CDR2 YYEEEE. CDR3 size: 14 residues. CDR3 amino acids: CASSFVGRGYEQYF. The CDR3 region has the DNA TGTGCCAGCAGCTTTGTCGGGAGAGGCTACGAGCAGTACTTC.

This clonotype was detected a few times. This chain uses TRBV7-2 with TRBJ1-1; D is unresolved. Trimming stripped 5 bases from V and 1 base from J, with 14 bases between. This CDR3 is built from 15 residues. Germline V gene data show CDR1 as SGHTA and CDR2 as FQGNSA. This chain's CDR3 is CASSASVSSNTEAFF. The CDR3 bases are TGTGCCAGCAGCGCTAGCGTTTCCTCGAACACTGAAGCTTTCTTT. Full variable domain (missing parts from reference TRBV7-2 and TRBJ1-1): GAGVSQSPSNKVTEKGKDVELRCDPISGHTALYWYRQSLGQGLEFLIYFQGNSAPDKSGLPSDRFSAERTGGSVSTLTIQRTQQEDSAVYLCASSASVSSNTEAFFGQGTRLTVV.

In regard to this clonotype: Because it lacks the conserved phenylalanine or tryptophan at the end, this CDR3 is likely a read error. V usage is TRBV13 and J usage is TRBJ2-7; 9 nucleotides match TRBD2. The CDR3 consists of 16 residues. The V gene end was trimmed by 5 bases and the J gene end by 6 bases; junction bases not matched to a gene: 14. The germline V gene has CDR1 PRHDT and CDR2 FYEKMQ (reference sequence). CDR3 loop: CASSAGPGLAKREQYL. CDR3 nucleotides: TGTGCCAGCAGCGCCGGTCCGGGACTAGCTAAGCGCGAGCAGTACCTC.

This clonotype was recorded a few times. This rearrangement joins TRBV3-1 to TRBJ2-1, with 8 bases that match TRBD1. Trimming at V came to 0 bases and at J to 0 bases, leaving 10 bases not matched to a gene. Germline CDR1 and CDR2: LGHDT and YNNKEL (reference sequence). The CDR3 consists of 19 residues. The CDR3 here is CASSQEGQVFSFSYNEQFF. The DNA of the CDR3 is TGTGCCAGCAGCCAAGAGGGACAGGTCTTCTCCTTCTCCTACAATGAGCAGTTCTTC.

The chain has TRBV19 and TRBJ2-5; 14 bases agree with TRBD2. The germline V gene encodes CDR1 LNHDA and CDR2 SQIVND (reference sequence). V lost 3 bases to trimming and J lost 1 base; unmatched junction nucleotides: 7. This CDR3 is built from 18 residues. This chain's CDR3 is CASSITGTSGSGQETQYF. CDR3 bases: TGTGCCAGTAGTATTACCGGGACTAGCGGGAGCGGCCAAGAGACCCAGTACTTC.

This clonotype was detected many times. The chain is built from TRBV5-1 and TRBJ1-1; TRBD1 might be the D (5 bases). Germline V CDR1 and CDR2: SGHRS, YFSETQ. This CDR3 spans 15 amino acids. The germline V and J ends were trimmed by 0 bases and 1 base, with 10 bases remaining between them. As DNA, the CDR3 is TGCGCCAGCAGCTTGGGAGGGGCCCGGAACACTGAAGCTTTCTTT. Its translation is CASSLGGARNTEAFF.

This clonotype has just a few counts. The chain is built from TRBV9 and TRBJ1-5; 8 bases line up with TRBD1. This CDR3 spans 12 amino acids. Germline V gives CDR1 SGDLS, CDR2 YYNGEE. After removal of 7 bases from V and 4 bases from J, the junction contained 1 base not matched to a gene. CDR3 protein: CASGTGNQPQHF. The CDR3, as DNA: TGTGCCAGCGGGACAGGAAATCAGCCCCAGCATTTT. The complete variable domain, with remaining parts taken from reference TRBV9 and TRBJ1-5, reads DSGVTQTPKHLITATGQRVTLRCSPRSGDLSVYWYQQSLDQGLQFLIQYYNGEERAKGNILERFSAQQFPDLHSELNLSSLELGDSALYFCASGTGNQPQHFGDGTRLSIL.

Concerning this clonotype itself: Since a much larger clone is just one base distant, this may be a read error. This chain connects TRBV7-2 to TRBJ2-5; D uncertain. CDR1 is SGHTA, CDR2 FQGNSA, per germline. This CDR3 spans 13 amino acids. The CDR3 sequence is CAGRWTLQETQYF. The CDR3 coding sequence is TGTGCCGGCAGATGGACGCTCCAAGAGACCCAGTACTTC.

Ten or more counts support this clonotype. The V and J genes are TRBV11-2 and TRBJ1-1; tentative D call: TRBD1 (5 bases). The CDR3 contains 14 residues. Trimming removed 2 bases at V and 4 bases at J, with 11 bases between. The V gene's germline CDR1 is SGHAT and CDR2 FQNNGV. The CDR3 loop reads CASSLSTGSTEAFF. The DNA of the CDR3 is TGTGCCAGCAGCTTAAGTACAGGCAGCACTGAAGCTTTCTTT.

This clonotype occurred a few times. The chain joins TRBV7-3 to TRBJ1-3; D not resolved. The V gene's germline CDR1 is SGHTA and CDR2 FQGTGA. Trimming took off 2 bases at V and 4 bases at J, with 12 bases between the two ends. This CDR3 has 15 amino acids. The CDR3 bases are TGTGCCAGCAGCTTAGGGCCAGCATCCGGAAACACCATATATTTT. It encodes CASSLGPASGNTIYF. Full variable domain (outside the CDR3, taken from reference TRBV7-3 and TRBJ1-3): GAGVSQTPSNKVTEKGKYVELRCDPISGHTALYWYRQSLGQGPEFLIYFQGTGAADDSGLPNDRFFAVRPEGSVSTLKIQRTERGDSAVYLCASSLGPASGNTIYFGEGSWLTVV.

This chain uses TRBV18 with TRBJ1-2; D unresolved. V was clipped by 0 bases and J by 0 bases, with 14 bases between them. The CDR3 runs 17 residues. Germline V gives CDR1 KGHSH, CDR2 LQKENI. CDR3 coding DNA: TGTGCCAGCTCACCACCTACCTCGGCCTCAGCTAACTATGGCTACACCTTC. This gives the protein CASSPPTSASANYGYTF.

There are a few counts of this clonotype. The chain uses TRBV18 and TRBJ2-7; D might be TRBD1 (5 bases). V was shortened by 0 bases and J by 2 bases, with 17 bases between the two germline ends. The CDR3 runs to 17 residues. Germline CDR1 KGHSH, CDR2 LQKENI. This CDR3 is CASSPPFSGHLPYEQYF. The CDR3 DNA is TGTGCCAGCTCACCACCGTTCTCCGGACACCTTCCCTACGAGCAGTACTTC.

The table lists this clonotype with a few counts. This chain links TRBV7-2 with TRBJ2-5; a possible D gene is TRBD2 (5 bases). V lost 6 bases and J lost 4, with 15 bases in between. The CDR3 covers 14 residues. Germline V gives CDR1 SGHTA, CDR2 FQGNSA. In nucleotides, the CDR3 is TGTGCCAGCAGGGCTGGCCGGCTAGCAGAGACCCAGTACTTC. Protein: CASRAGRLAETQYF.

This clonotype was counted many times. J is TRBJ2-7 and V is TRBV6-1, with D unresolved. Per the germline V gene, CDR1 is MNHNS and CDR2 is SASEGT. The CDR3 runs to 14 residues. The germline V and J ends were trimmed by 7 bases and 3 bases, with 16 bases remaining between them. The CDR3 protein is CASKPELFVYEQYF. For the CDR3, the DNA is TGTGCCAGCAAGCCGGAGTTGTTTGTCTACGAGCAGTACTTC.

The chain is built from TRBV18 and TRBJ2-7, with 7 bases identical to TRBD1. This CDR3 has 12 residues. Germline-derived CDR1 and CDR2 are KGHSH and LQKENI. J lost 4 bases, V lost 5 bases, and 2 bases had no gene match. The CDR3 reads CASSGTAYEQYF. In nucleotides, the CDR3 is TGTGCCAGCTCAGGGACAGCTTACGAGCAGTACTTC.

The chain joins TRBV11-2 to TRBJ2-5; TRBD1 matches 7 bases. Trimming cost V 5 bases and J 2 bases; bases outside gene matches: 8. Germline lookup yields CDR1 SGHAT and CDR2 FQNNGV. The CDR3 loop spans 15 amino acids. Here the CDR3 DNA reads TGTGCCAGCAGCCCGGACAGGTTATCTCAAGAGACCCAGTACTTC. This translates into CASSPDRLSQETQYF.

This clonotype showed up many times. The V gene is TRBV24-1, the J gene TRBJ1-5, with D uncertain. Looked up from germline, CDR1 is KGHDR and CDR2 is SFDVKD. Deletions cut 3 bases from V and 0 bases from J, with 17 bases between. CDR3 size: 18 residues. The CDR3 sequence: CATSDTPPTDLSNQPQHF. In nucleotides, the CDR3 is TGTGCCACCAGTGATACCCCTCCGACGGACCTTAGCAATCAGCCCCAGCATTTT.